A selection of T cell receptor beta chains follows, all from one sample in a study of identical twins. TCRdb processed the 5' RACE reads anew with MiXCR; each CDR3 protein has one entry. Seen here are about 530,000 distinct CDR3 sequences, 20% to 25% observed once, and the top ten hold approximately 0.52%. These data were also reused for a study on yellow fever vaccine responses in identical twins.

The specimen sequenced was CD4+ T cells sorted from blood. The receptors were sampled from a woman aged 18-30 years in good health. Both conserved end residues are part of each CDR3. A D gene is named only where the DNA matches it firmly. Clone size is not always given. Where it is, it says once, few, many or a class for expanded clones.

d_gene: -
abundance: -
v_gene: TRBV13
j_gene: TRBJ2-1
CDR3aa: CASSPPPQGPRGIVGDNNEQFF
CDR3nt: TGTGCCAGCAGCCCCCCCCCCCAGGGGCCGCGAGGGATTGTCGGCGATAACAATGAGCAGTTCTTC

d_gene: TRBD1
abundance: -
v_gene: TRBV20-1
j_gene: TRBJ2-5
CDR3aa: CSAPPGQLVGTQYF
CDR3nt: TGCAGTGCTCCTCCGGGACAGCTGGTTGGGACCCAGTACTTC

d_gene: TRBD2
abundance: few
v_gene: TRBV6-1
j_gene: TRBJ2-1
CDR3aa: CASSTTTSGYSYNEQFF
CDR3nt: TGTGCCAGCAGTACGACGACTAGCGGCTACTCCTACAATGAGCAGTTCTTC

d_gene: TRBD2
abundance: -
v_gene: TRBV12-3/TRBV12-4
j_gene: TRBJ2-5
CDR3aa: CASRRLAGGSTETQYF
CDR3nt: TGTGCCAGCAGGAGACTAGCGGGGGGTTCCACGGAGACCCAGTACTTC

d_gene: TRBD1
abundance: few
v_gene: TRBV10-3
j_gene: TRBJ2-7
CDR3aa: CAISESVTGGYEQYF
CDR3nt: TGTGCCATCAGTGAGTCGGTGACAGGGGGGTACGAGCAGTACTTC

d_gene: TRBD2
abundance: -
v_gene: TRBV12-3/TRBV12-4
j_gene: TRBJ2-3
CDR3aa: CASSLRLADHRYTQYF
CDR3nt: TGTGCCAGCAGTTTGAGACTAGCGGACCACAGATATACGCAGTATTTT

d_gene: -
abundance: -
v_gene: TRBV4-1
j_gene: TRBJ2-5
CDR3aa: CASSQEERRETQYF
CDR3nt: TGCGCCAGCAGCCAAGAAGAACGTCGAGAGACCCAGTACTTC

d_gene: -
abundance: -
v_gene: TRBV5-5
j_gene: TRBJ1-1
CDR3aa: CASSSWWQNTEAFF
CDR3nt: TGTGCCAGCAGCTCTTGGTGGCAGAACACTGAAGCTTTCTTT

d_gene: TRBD1
abundance: few
v_gene: TRBV10-3
j_gene: TRBJ1-4
CDR3aa: CATRTGGDEKLFF
CDR3nt: TGTGCCACCCGAACAGGGGGTGATGAAAAACTGTTTTTT

d_gene: -
abundance: few
v_gene: TRBV6-2/TRBV6-3
j_gene: TRBJ2-5
CDR3aa: CASSYTQVATQYF
CDR3nt: TGTGCCAGCAGTTACACGCAGGTGGCGACCCAGTACTTC

d_gene: TRBD2
abundance: few
v_gene: TRBV5-1
j_gene: TRBJ2-1
CDR3aa: CASSLASSGGRYNEQFF
CDR3nt: TGCGCCAGCAGCTTGGCGTCTAGCGGGGGCCGGTACAATGAGCAGTTCTTC

d_gene: -
abundance: once
v_gene: TRBV12-3/TRBV12-4
j_gene: TRBJ2-7
CDR3aa: CASSSSSDGAYEQYF
CDR3nt: TGTGCCAGCAGCTCCTCTTCGGACGGGGCCTACGAGCAGTACTTC

d_gene: -
abundance: -
v_gene: TRBV12-3/TRBV12-4
j_gene: TRBJ2-5
CDR3aa: CASRFDGGETQYF
CDR3nt: TGTGCCAGCAGGTTTGATGGTGGCGAGACCCAGTACTTC

d_gene: TRBD1
abundance: few
v_gene: TRBV6-1
j_gene: TRBJ2-7
CDR3aa: CASRTITGGEYEQYF
CDR3nt: TGTGCCAGCAGGACGATAACAGGGGGTGAATACGAGCAGTACTTC

d_gene: -
abundance: few
v_gene: TRBV7-2
j_gene: TRBJ2-1
CDR3aa: CASSSLGRLAELDEQFF
CDR3nt: TGTGCCAGCAGCTCCCTAGGGCGGCTAGCTGAGCTCGATGAGCAGTTCTTC

d_gene: -
abundance: few
v_gene: TRBV7-2
j_gene: TRBJ2-7
CDR3aa: CASSLTEYEQYF
CDR3nt: TGTGCCAGCAGCTTAACAGAATACGAGCAGTACTTC

d_gene: TRBD2
abundance: few
v_gene: TRBV4-1
j_gene: TRBJ2-1
CDR3aa: CASSQKGHAVAGGHINEQFF
CDR3nt: TGCGCCAGCAGCCAGAAGGGACACGCGGTAGCGGGGGGGCATATCAATGAGCAGTTCTTC

d_gene: -
abundance: -
v_gene: TRBV7-9
j_gene: TRBJ2-7
CDR3aa: CASSPESRSYEQYF
CDR3nt: TGTGCCAGCAGCCCGGAATCCAGGAGCTACGAGCAGTACTTC

d_gene: -
abundance: -
v_gene: TRBV5-1
j_gene: TRBJ2-3
CDR3aa: CASSPGLLSKDTDTQYF
CDR3nt: TGCGCCAGCAGCCCGGGACTGCTAAGCAAAGACACAGATACGCAGTATTTT

d_gene: -
abundance: -
v_gene: TRBV19
j_gene: TRBJ2-3
CDR3aa: CASSGSRRPPDTQYF
CDR3nt: TGTGCCAGTAGTGGCTCCCGTCGACCCCCAGATACGCAGTATTTT

d_gene: TRBD2
abundance: -
v_gene: TRBV7-9
j_gene: TRBJ2-5
CDR3aa: CASSLMGLAGLQETQYF
CDR3nt: TGTGCCAGCAGCCTGATGGGACTAGCGGGTCTCCAAGAGACCCAGTACTTC

d_gene: -
abundance: -
v_gene: TRBV9
j_gene: TRBJ1-1
CDR3aa: CASSFDTHGDTEAFF
CDR3nt: TGTGCCAGCAGCTTCGACACCCATGGGGACACTGAAGCTTTCTTT

d_gene: -
abundance: many
v_gene: TRBV25-1
j_gene: TRBJ2-2
CDR3aa: CASSEYLNTGELFF
CDR3nt: TGTGCCAGCAGTGAATATCTAAATACCGGGGAGCTGTTTTTT

d_gene: TRBD2
abundance: -
v_gene: TRBV7-8
j_gene: TRBJ2-3
CDR3aa: CASRRTRASTDTQYF
CDR3nt: TGTGCCAGCAGACGGACTAGGGCCAGCACAGATACGCAGTATTTT

d_gene: -
abundance: few
v_gene: TRBV10-3
j_gene: TRBJ2-3
CDR3aa: CAISESETLPDTQYF
CDR3nt: TGTGCCATCAGTGAGTCTGAGACATTGCCAGATACGCAGTATTTT

d_gene: -
abundance: -
v_gene: TRBV28
j_gene: TRBJ1-1
CDR3aa: CASRGRGAKAEAFF
CDR3nt: TGTGCCAGCAGGGGGCGGGGGGCGAAGGCCGAAGCTTTCTTT

d_gene: -
abundance: -
v_gene: TRBV27
j_gene: TRBJ1-4
CDR3aa: CASSYNRASNEKLFF
CDR3nt: TGTGCCAGCAGTTATAACAGGGCATCTAATGAAAAACTGTTTTTT

d_gene: TRBD2
abundance: many
v_gene: TRBV20-1
j_gene: TRBJ2-4
CDR3aa: CSASTSGVKNIQYF
CDR3nt: TGCAGTGCTAGCACTAGCGGGGTCAAAAACATTCAGTACTTC

d_gene: -
abundance: -
v_gene: TRBV4-1
j_gene: TRBJ2-1
CDR3aa: CASSVEEGGAVEQFF
CDR3nt: TGCGCCAGCAGCGTTGAAGAAGGGGGGGCAGTTGAGCAGTTCTTC

d_gene: TRBD2
abundance: -
v_gene: TRBV4-1
j_gene: TRBJ2-5
CDR3aa: CASSLTGTSGRTQETQYF
CDR3nt: TGCGCCAGCAGCCTCACCGGGACTAGCGGGAGGACCCAAGAGACCCAGTACTTC

d_gene: -
abundance: -
v_gene: TRBV10-2
j_gene: TRBJ2-7
CDR3aa: CASSESAGPEQYF
CDR3nt: TGCGCCAGCAGTGAGTCCGCAGGGCCCGAGCAGTACTTC

d_gene: -
abundance: many
v_gene: TRBV12-3/TRBV12-4
j_gene: TRBJ1-1
CDR3aa: CASSLAALNTEAFF
CDR3nt: TGTGCCAGCAGTTTAGCAGCCCTGAACACTGAAGCTTTCTTT

d_gene: TRBD2
abundance: few
v_gene: TRBV28
j_gene: TRBJ2-3
CDR3aa: CASRETSGRTDTQYF
CDR3nt: TGTGCCAGCAGGGAGACTAGCGGGAGAACAGATACGCAGTATTTT

d_gene: TRBD1
abundance: -
v_gene: TRBV20-1
j_gene: TRBJ2-5
CDR3aa: CSALRRTGKETQYF
CDR3nt: TGCAGTGCCCTAAGAAGGACAGGAAAAGAGACCCAGTACTTC

d_gene: -
abundance: -
v_gene: TRBV6-1
j_gene: TRBJ1-2
CDR3aa: CASNPGVYGYTF
CDR3nt: TGTGCCAGCAACCCAGGAGTCTATGGCTACACCTTC

d_gene: -
abundance: -
v_gene: TRBV5-1
j_gene: TRBJ2-7
CDR3aa: CASSWRDQSYEQYF
CDR3nt: TGCGCCAGCAGCTGGAGGGACCAGTCCTACGAGCAGTACTTC

d_gene: -
abundance: -
v_gene: TRBV20-1
j_gene: TRBJ2-7
CDR3aa: CSALSRISDEQYF
CDR3nt: TGCAGTGCCCTTTCCCGGATTTCGGACGAGCAGTACTTC

d_gene: -
abundance: -
v_gene: TRBV5-6
j_gene: TRBJ2-5
CDR3aa: CASSSPIRETQYF
CDR3nt: TGTGCCAGCAGCTCCCCGATCAGAGAGACCCAGTACTTC

d_gene: -
abundance: -
v_gene: TRBV20-1
j_gene: TRBJ1-1
CDR3aa: CSALGGAEAFF
CDR3nt: TGCAGTGCCCTGGGGGGGGCTGAAGCTTTCTTT

d_gene: TRBD1
abundance: -
v_gene: TRBV28
j_gene: TRBJ2-7
CDR3aa: CASSYRGRGSYEQYF
CDR3nt: TGTGCCAGCAGTTACAGGGGAAGGGGCTCCTACGAGCAGTACTTC

d_gene: -
abundance: few
v_gene: TRBV5-1
j_gene: TRBJ2-3
CDR3aa: CASSQPTDTQYF
CDR3nt: TGCGCCAGCAGCCAGCCGACAGATACGCAGTATTTT

d_gene: -
abundance: few
v_gene: TRBV11-2
j_gene: TRBJ2-3
CDR3aa: CASSSAPGGGPTDTQYF
CDR3nt: TGTGCCAGCAGCTCCGCTCCGGGGGGCGGGCCCACAGATACGCAGTATTTT

d_gene: -
abundance: few
v_gene: TRBV6-5
j_gene: TRBJ1-1
CDR3aa: CASSYMGLNTEAFF
CDR3nt: TGTGCCAGCAGTTACATGGGGCTGAACACTGAAGCTTTCTTT

d_gene: TRBD2
abundance: few
v_gene: TRBV4-2
j_gene: TRBJ2-1
CDR3aa: CASSQDWGTSGANEQFF
CDR3nt: TGTGCCAGCAGCCAGGACTGGGGGACTAGTGGGGCCAATGAGCAGTTCTTC

d_gene: -
abundance: many
v_gene: TRBV12-3/TRBV12-4
j_gene: TRBJ1-1
CDR3aa: CASSLVRDTEAFF
CDR3nt: TGTGCCAGCAGTTTGGTCAGGGACACTGAAGCTTTCTTT

d_gene: -
abundance: -
v_gene: TRBV4-2
j_gene: TRBJ2-2
CDR3aa: CASSHLGAGELFF
CDR3nt: TGTGCCAGCAGCCATCTAGGGGCCGGGGAGCTGTTTTTT

d_gene: TRBD2
abundance: -
v_gene: TRBV29-1
j_gene: TRBJ2-1
CDR3aa: CSVAGLARNEQFF
CDR3nt: TGCAGCGTTGCGGGACTAGCGAGAAATGAGCAGTTCTTC

d_gene: TRBD2
abundance: few
v_gene: TRBV4-1
j_gene: TRBJ2-7
CDR3aa: CASSQVGLAGVREQYF
CDR3nt: TGCGCCAGCAGCCAAGTTGGTCTAGCGGGAGTCAGGGAGCAGTACTTC

d_gene: -
abundance: -
v_gene: TRBV9
j_gene: TRBJ2-1
CDR3aa: CASSTLRTVVRFF
CDR3nt: TGTGCCAGCAGTACCCTCCGGACAGTCGTGCGGTTCTTC

d_gene: -
abundance: -
v_gene: TRBV2
j_gene: TRBJ2-1
CDR3aa: CASKSGPGYNEQFF
CDR3nt: TGTGCCAGCAAGAGTGGTCCAGGCTACAATGAGCAGTTCTTC

d_gene: -
abundance: few
v_gene: TRBV12-3/TRBV12-4
j_gene: TRBJ2-5
CDR3aa: CASSLGWGVEETQYF
CDR3nt: TGTGCCAGCAGTTTAGGGTGGGGAGTAGAAGAGACCCAGTACTTC

d_gene: -
abundance: -
v_gene: TRBV29-1
j_gene: TRBJ1-2
CDR3aa: CSVDPGGGGIYGYTF
CDR3nt: TGCAGCGTTGACCCCGGGGGGGGCGGAATCTATGGCTACACCTTC

d_gene: -
abundance: -
v_gene: TRBV25-1
j_gene: TRBJ2-7
CDR3aa: CASSERRGPYEQYF
CDR3nt: TGTGCCAGCAGTGAAAGGCGGGGGCCCTACGAGCAGTACTTC

d_gene: -
abundance: -
v_gene: TRBV20-1
j_gene: TRBJ2-6
CDR3aa: CSADNSLSGANVLTF
CDR3nt: TGCAGTGCCGACAATAGCCTCTCTGGGGCCAACGTCCTGACTTTC

d_gene: TRBD2
abundance: -
v_gene: TRBV7-9
j_gene: TRBJ2-3
CDR3aa: CASRGTSGLSDTQYF
CDR3nt: TGTGCCAGCAGGGGCACTAGCGGGTTGTCAGATACGCAGTATTTT

d_gene: -
abundance: few
v_gene: TRBV14
j_gene: TRBJ2-1
CDR3aa: CASSQAGVRFHEQFF
CDR3nt: TGTGCCAGCAGCCAAGCAGGGGTCCGCTTCCATGAGCAGTTCTTC